Below, one TCR beta chain is given with its context. Its specific antigen is unknown. Base qualities are not recorded, but no much larger clone differs from it by a single base. This record belongs to a study of beta chain features in type 1 diabetes (dated by TCRdb to about 2018). Regarding the study in general: Mean age, gender distribution, total cell number and subset yield did not differ between patients and healthy donors. Across all samples, around 100 million sorted cells were examined, and cell number per subset correlated strongly with RNA yield. In the study, recently diagnosed type 1 diabetes patients and matched healthy donors were compared on the TCRB repertoires of their sorted circulating CD4+ T cell subsets. Naive and central memory subsets were obtained from all 30 or so donors, but regulatory and stem cell-like memory subsets were isolated from only 8 patients and about 8 healthy donors.

What the study reported, not specific to this receptor: The naive, central memory and regulatory TCRB repertoires appeared to resemble one another more closely among patients than among healthy donors. Because cDNA was sequenced instead of genomic DNA, highly expressing activated cells could be over-represented, though the groups showed no difference in activation or CD3 levels. PCR might favor shorter templates, but patient and control samples were amplified and corrected together, so any skew would affect both groups equally. Patients with type 1 diabetes made fewer insertions and deleted more nucleotides at VDJ recombination sites, implying thymic rearrangement abnormalities. Type 1 diabetes patients showed a moderate but significant shortening of TCRB CDR3 length in all four CD4+ subsets. HLA sub-analyses involved small numbers of individuals, so any influence of HLA type on TCRB rearrangement remained unresolved.

The High Capacity cDNA Reverse Transcription Kit was used to reverse transcribe all of the isolated RNA, meaning that expressed TCRB transcripts were what got sequenced. Naive, central memory and regulatory T cell samples underwent deep immunoSEQ sequencing, averaging about 3.57 million total reads per sample. Sorted cells were lysed in RLT buffer and RNA was extracted with DNase-treated RNeasy Micro or Mini kits, depending on cell number. Each cell subset was processed separately to prevent cross-contamination, with patient and healthy donor samples processed together. Using the immunoSEQ multiplex PCR, TCRB sequences were amplified from cDNA into 87-bp fragments spanning the CDR3 region. The amplicons were sequenced using the Illumina HiSeq platform. The authors' analysis ran thus. PCR bias was corrected computationally using synthetic template baselines, and reads within Hamming distance 2 were collapsed, with unmergeable singletons discarded. Reads were aligned against IMGT so that V, D and J genes, CDR3 length and insertions or deletions at six rearrangement sites could be assigned. Within each subset, clonotype counts were normalized to sorted cell number, after which true diversity and Gini coefficients were computed with the tcR R package. The overlap coefficient, calculated on TCRB nucleotide sequences, was used to quantify repertoire sharing. The immuneACCESS repertoire file appears here via TCRdb, limited to in-frame rearrangements. These files lack a portion of the clones; in checked studies, under half of the deficit traces to unresolved V genes, and the cause of the others is not known. For V, J and clone size, that table is used; D and trimming come from the DNA. Within this sample are about 130,000 clones, with 7% to 10% of them counted one time only. Clones ranked in the top ten supply 0.68% of the sample.

Each donor gave one peripheral blood draw, approximately 120 mL on average, collected into heparinised tubes. Naive, central memory, regulatory and stem cell-like memory CD4+ T cells were sorted on a BD FACSAria II using a panel including CD45RO, CCR7, CD25, CD127, CD95 and CD27. All sorted populations exceeded 95% purity. PBMCs were isolated immediately by Lymphoprep density gradient centrifugation and stained directly without culture. So that batch effects would be minimized, each experiment stained and sorted samples in pairs, pairing one healthy donor with one patient. Via the germline V gene, CDR1 is SGDLS and CDR2 YYNGEE. At the junction V is shortened by 0 bases and J by 2 bases, with 5 bases in between. The cysteine opens and the phenylalanine closes a CDR3 of 14 amino acids. The sequence is cut down to CDR3 DNA, 42 bases in frame from base 1.

The chain links TRBV9 with TRBJ2-2; the D gene cannot be resolved reliably. Sequencing used central memory CD4+ T cells from blood. This clonotype was obtained from a young man in good health. In nucleotides, the sequence is TGTGCCAGCAGCGTAGACAGCAACACCGGGGAGCTGTTTTTT. Its product reads: CASSVDSNTGELFF.